Presented here are 26 T cell receptor beta chains from one specimen sequenced in a study of early T cells in non-severe SARS-CoV-2 infection. From the 5' RACE reads, TCRdb called clonotypes with MiXCR, one entry per CDR3 protein. The sample lists 55,000 to 75,000 distinct CDR3 sequences; over 9% were seen once. The source material was whole blood. These receptors all come from an adult who was a healthcare worker with PCR-confirmed SARS-CoV-2 infection or an uninfected control (not recorded which).

This clonotype was detected only a few times. V and J are TRBV6-5 and TRBJ1-2, with D unclear. CDR1 and CDR2 (germline): MNHEY, SVGAGI. There are 16 residues in the CDR3. Trimming pared 8 bases from V and 4 bases from J, leaving 23 bases between. The CDR3 coding sequence is TGTGCCAGCCTCCCGGTTCGTTGGCAGACGGTCTATGGCTACACCTTC. It translates to CASLPVRWQTVYGYTF.

This clonotype was seen more than once but under ten times. The CDR3 protein is CASSMPPGGTNYGYTF. CDR3 nucleotides: TGCGCCAGCAGCATGCCTCCCGGGGGAACAAACTATGGCTACACCTTC. V is TRBV5-1 and J is TRBJ1-2, with TRBD1 as a possible D gene (5 bases). The germline gives CDR1 SGHRS, CDR2 YFSETQ. The CDR3 is 16 residues long. The germline V and J ends were trimmed by 4 bases and 2 bases, with 18 bases remaining between them. Drawing the rest from reference TRBV5-1 and TRBJ1-2, the complete variable domain is KAGVTQTPRYLIKTRGQQVTLSCSPISGHRSVSWYQQTPGQGLQFLFEYFSETQRNKGNFPGRFSGRQFSNSRSEMNVSTLELGDSALYLCASSMPPGGTNYGYTFGSGTRLTVV.

The CDR3, as DNA: TGTGCCAGCAGTGCCCGGTTTGGGGGTCTGAACACCGGGGAGCTGTTTTTT. This sequence encodes CASSARFGGLNTGELFF. The V gene is TRBV12-3 or TRBV12-4, the J gene TRBJ2-2; TRBD1 or TRBD2 may be the D gene (5 bases each). The V end lost 5 bases, the J end lost 1 base, and 17 bases lay between the germline ends. The CDR3 totals 17 residues.

This clonotype was counted between two and nine times. The gene calls are TRBV29-1 and TRBJ2-3, with 8 positions matching TRBD1. This CDR3 is built from 14 residues. Per the germline V gene, CDR1 is SQVTM and CDR2 is ANQGSEA. Germline trimming cut 7 bases from V and 2 bases from J; bases unmatched to any gene: 8. The CDR3 bases are TGCAGCGCGCCTGGACAGGGACCCACAGATACGCAGTATTTT. Translation: CSAPGQGPTDTQYF.

This clonotype was counted between two and nine times. The chain recombines TRBV7-2 with TRBJ2-7; TRBD2 aligns across 10 bases. Trimming at V came to 5 bases and at J to 4 bases, leaving 5 bases not matched to a gene. The CDR3 has 14 amino acids. The germline V gene encodes CDR1 SGHTA and CDR2 FQGNSA. The CDR3 nucleotides read TGTGCCAGCAGCCCTGTAGCGGGGGGATACGAGCAGTACTTC. It specifies CASSPVAGGYEQYF. Full variable domain (rest looked up from reference TRBV7-2 and TRBJ2-7): GAGVSQSPSNKVTEKGKDVELRCDPISGHTALYWYRQSLGQGLEFLIYFQGNSAPDKSGLPSDRFSAERTGGSVSTLTIQRTQQEDSAVYLCASSPVAGGYEQYFGPGTRLTVT.

This clonotype occurred a few times. The rearrangement uses TRBV11-2 and TRBJ2-5, with no clear D. The CDR3 spans 12 residues. V was clipped by 5 bases and J by 5 bases, with 9 bases between them. Germline lookup yields CDR1 SGHAT and CDR2 FQNNGV. This CDR3 reads CASSPRSETQYF. For the CDR3, the DNA is TGTGCCAGCAGCCCCCGGTCCGAGACCCAGTACTTC.

This chain uses TRBV3-1 with TRBJ2-5; possibly TRBD1 for D (6 bases). Germline V lookup: CDR1 LGHDT, CDR2 YNNKEL (reference sequence). The ends were cut back, 3 bases at V and 5 bases at J, with 10 bases in the middle. There are 13 residues in the CDR3. The CDR3 nucleotides read TGTGCCAGCAGCCAGCACAGGGCGGAGACCCAGTACTTC. Amino acid sequence: CASSQHRAETQYF.

The chain recombines TRBV11-2 with TRBJ1-1, with D perhaps matching TRBD1 (5 bases). Germline values: CDR1 SGHAT, CDR2 FQNNGV. V lost 3 bases and J 6 bases, leaving 17 bases between the germline ends. This CDR3 spans 15 amino acids. The CDR3 is CASSFRQVRDAEAFF. CDR3 in DNA: TGTGCCAGCAGCTTTCGGCAAGTCCGGGACGCTGAAGCTTTCTTT.

The rearrangement links TRBV11-3 to TRBJ1-1, with TRBD1 identical over 9 bases. The V and J ends lost 4 bases and 2 bases, in that order; junction bases with no gene match: 2. Per the germline V gene, CDR1 is SGHNT and CDR2 is YENEEA. This CDR3 has 14 residues. As DNA, the CDR3 is TGTGCCAGCAGCTGGGGACAGGGTAACACTGAAGCTTTCTTT. This gives the protein CASSWGQGNTEAFF.

At least ten counts were recorded for this clonotype. This chain links TRBV12-3 or TRBV12-4 with TRBJ1-1, with 7 bases lining up with TRBD1. With 3 bases clipped from V and 4 bases from J, the junction kept 14 bases outside the gene matches. The CDR3 spans 17 residues. CDR3 sequence (DNA): TGTGCCAGCAGTTTCTCCTTAGGGGAAGGGGGCGGCACTGAAGCTTTCTTT. This encodes CASSFSLGEGGGTEAFF.

This clonotype turned up a few times. CDR3 sequence (DNA): TGTGCCTCCAAACGCGGGCAAACTAGCAATCAGCCCCAGCATTTT. It specifies CASKRGQTSNQPQHF. This sequence joins TRBV6-5 and TRBJ1-5, with D unclear. CDR3 length equals 15 residues. V was shortened by 11 bases and J by 0 bases, with 17 bases between the two germline ends. The germline gives CDR1 MNHEY, CDR2 SVGAGI.

There are many counts of this clonotype. The chain employs TRBV6-1 and TRBJ1-2; D uncertain. V dropped 3 bases and J dropped 11 bases, with 7 bases sitting between them. This CDR3 has 10 residues. The germline CDR1 and CDR2 sequences are MNHNS and SASEGT. The CDR3 region is CASSEVSYTF. CDR3 coding DNA: TGTGCCAGCAGTGAGGTGTCGTACACCTTC.

This clonotype was seen a few times. This chain connects TRBV7-9 to TRBJ2-1; 8 bases fit TRBD2. Germline V CDR1 and CDR2: SEHNR, FQNEAQ (reference sequence). This CDR3 region has 18 residues. V was pared by 5 bases and J by 3 bases, with 15 bases of the junction left unmatched. CDR3 sequence reads: CASSLWGLGRGVYNEQFF. As DNA, the CDR3 is TGTGCCAGCAGCCTATGGGGCCTAGGGCGGGGGGTCTACAATGAGCAGTTCTTC.

This rearrangement joins TRBV7-2 to TRBJ1-2, with TRBD1 matching over 8 bases. V was clipped by 5 bases and J by 4 bases; unmatched bases: 9. This CDR3 has 15 amino acids. Germline CDR1 SGHTA, CDR2 FQGNSA. The CDR3 protein is CASSQGQGLTYGYTF. The CDR3 nucleotides are TGTGCCAGCAGCCAAGGACAGGGCCTAACCTATGGCTACACCTTC.

This clonotype was counted at least ten times. This chain connects TRBV2 to TRBJ2-3; TRBD1 or TRBD2 may be the D gene (5 bases each). The CDR3 loop spans 15 amino acids. V shed 8 bases and J shed 0 bases, with 15 bases lying between them. Germline-derived CDR1 and CDR2 are SNHLY and FYNNEI. The CDR3, as DNA: TGTGCCAGCGGATTGGGACCTCAAAGCACAGATACGCAGTATTTT. Its protein is CASGLGPQSTDTQYF.

This clonotype was counted ten times or more. The chain has TRBV6-5 and TRBJ1-5; unclear D gene. The CDR3 is 13 residues long. The V gene's germline CDR1 is MNHEY and CDR2 SVGAGI. V lost 5 bases to trimming and J lost 1 base, with 6 bases between them. CDR3 DNA: TGTGCCAGCAGTCTGGACAGCAATCAGCCCCAGCATTTT. Its translation is CASSLDSNQPQHF.

The chain employs TRBV29-1 and TRBJ2-1; a weak D match, TRBD1 (5 bases). This CDR3 has 13 amino acids. Germline lookup yields CDR1 SQVTM and CDR2 ANQGSEA. The germline V and J ends were trimmed by 4 bases and 0 bases, with 7 bases remaining between them. The CDR3 DNA follows: TGCAGCGTTGTAGACAGCTCCTACAATGAGCAGTTCTTC. Translation gives CSVVDSSYNEQFF.

This clonotype was seen ten or more times. This chain links TRBV7-8 with TRBJ2-2; possibly TRBD2 for D (6 bases). The CDR3 runs to 18 residues. Germline CDR1 reads SGHVS; CDR2 reads FQNEAQ. V was shortened by 2 bases and J by 0 bases, with 16 bases between the two germline ends. The CDR3 sequence: CASSLLSAGFANTGELFF. The CDR3 region has the DNA TGTGCCAGCAGCTTACTATCGGCGGGGTTCGCGAACACCGGGGAGCTGTTTTTT.

This clonotype has more than one count but fewer than ten. J is TRBJ2-3 and V is TRBV9, with no clear D. The CDR3 runs 13 residues. Trimming took 2 bases from V and 4 from J, leaving 8 bases between them. Germline V gene data show CDR1 as SGDLS and CDR2 as YYNGEE. DNA of the CDR3: TGTGCCAGCAGCGTTGGTGCCCCAGATACGCAGTATTTT. Encoded protein: CASSVGAPDTQYF.

The chain is built from TRBV20-1 and TRBJ2-3; 8 nucleotides align to TRBD2. Germline V CDR1 and CDR2: DFQATT, SNEGSKA (reference sequence). V lost 1 base and J lost 3; bases outside the gene matches: 6. This CDR3 comprises 15 residues. DNA of the CDR3: TGCAGTGCTAGAGTTTACGGGGGGGATACAGATACGCAGTATTTT. This translates into CSARVYGGDTDTQYF.

This chain joins TRBV12-3 or TRBV12-4 and TRBJ2-3, with D perhaps given as TRBD1 or TRBD2 (5 bases each). Trimming left V 3 bases short and J 4 bases short, with 14 bases between. The CDR3 consists of 15 residues. CDR3 nucleotides: TGTGCCAGCAGTTTTCGGGGCGGGCTCGCAGATACGCAGTATTTT. It specifies CASSFRGGLADTQYF.

A few counts support this clonotype. This chain links TRBV11-2 with TRBJ2-1; D might be TRBD2 (6 bases). This CDR3 spans 13 amino acids. From germline, CDR1 is SGHAT and CDR2 FQNNGV. The V end was cut by 8 bases, the J end by 5 bases, with 13 bases between. The CDR3 bases are TGTGCCAGCCGCCGTGGGACTCACAATGAGCAGTTCTTC. Protein product: CASRRGTHNEQFF.

In this sample, this clonotype turned up many times. This rearrangement joins TRBV11-2 to TRBJ2-7; TRBD2 agrees at 10 bases. Germline loops: CDR1 SGHAT, CDR2 FQNNGV. J gave up 3 bases and V 7 bases, and 6 bases lay outside the gene matches. The CDR3 totals 14 residues. CDR3 amino acids: CASTPTSGLYEQYF. DNA of the CDR3: TGTGCCAGCACCCCGACTAGCGGGCTCTACGAGCAGTACTTC. The entire variable domain, with the rest obtained from reference TRBV11-2 and TRBJ2-7, is as follows: EAGVAQSPRYKIIEKRQSVAFWCNPISGHATLYWYQQILGQGPKLLIQFQNNGVVDDSQLPKDRFSAERLKGVDSTLKIQPAKLEDSAVYLCASTPTSGLYEQYFGPGTRLTVT.

This clonotype was recorded a few times. The V and J genes are TRBV7-2 and TRBJ2-3; 8 bases align to TRBD2. Germline loops: CDR1 SGHTA, CDR2 FQGNSA. This CDR3 contains 15 residues. The V gene end was trimmed by 5 bases and the J gene end by 2 bases; junction bases not matched to a gene: 6. CDR3 DNA sequence: TGTGCCAGCAGCCCCGGGACTAGGGCCACAGATACGCAGTATTTT. This translates into CASSPGTRATDTQYF.

This chain uses TRBV7-9 with TRBJ1-1; the D is unclear. Between the trimmed V and J ends, which lost 1 base and 5 bases, there was a span of 11 bases. The CDR3 has 14 residues. CDR1 SEHNR and CDR2 FQNEAQ come from the germline V gene (reference sequence). The CDR3 DNA sequence: TGTGCCAGCAGCTTAGGAGCCTTAGGAACTGAAGCTTTCTTT. It codes for CASSLGALGTEAFF.

The J gene is TRBJ1-1, the V gene TRBV2; D gene unclear. The V and J ends lost 7 bases and 5 bases respectively, with 14 bases between them. This CDR3 comprises 13 residues. Germline V gene sequence: CDR1 SNHLY, CDR2 FYNNEI. For the CDR3, the DNA is TGTGCCAGCAAGGTGGAGGAGAGAACTGAAGCTTTCTTT. Residues: CASKVEERTEAFF.